The text below deals with one T cell receptor (beta chain). The data stem from a study of T cell changes during pregnancy in multiple sclerosis. The method was immunoSEQ multiplex PCR; TCRdb's version includes in-frame clones alone and lacks a portion of them. The table lists about 43,000 clones, 75% to 90% of them singletons. V was cut by 6 bases and J by 0 bases, with 17 bases left in between. CDR1 is PRHDT, CDR2 FYEKMQ, per germline (reference sequence). The CDR3 extends over 16 amino acids. This TCR came from a female donor in good health, enrolled as a control in a pregnancy study. Sequences were derived from peripheral blood, sampled in the second trimester of pregnancy. The chain carries TRBV13 and TRBJ1-2, with no clear D. CDR3 loop: CASRGENTASNYGYTF. The CDR3 DNA follows: TGTGCCAGCAGGGGCGAGAATACAGCCTCTAACTATGGCTACACCTTC.